The rows below give T cell receptor beta chains drawn from one sample of a study of blood T cell repertoires in COVID-19. Profiling relied on immunoSEQ multiplex PCR, and the TCRdb table lists in-frame clones only, not all of them. The sample has around 250,000 clones; approximately 80% are singletons. Input material: peripheral blood. These TCRs come from a man between 25 and 39 years old who had recovered from COVID-19. The CDR3 runs from the conserved cysteine through the conserved F or W. Each record gives: J gene, V gene, clone size, D gene, CDR3 DNA, CDR3 protein. D genes are given only for firm matches. A clone size is listed for some rows: how often the clone was seen (once, few, many), or a class if it is expanded.

>TRBJ1-1|TRBV15|-|-
TGTGCCACCAGCAGAAGGGGGGGGATGGGCACTGAAGCTTTCTTT
CATSRRGGMGTEAFF
>TRBJ1-1|TRBV7-9|-|-
TGTGCCAGCAGCTTAGTAACGGACATCAAAGCTTTCTTT
CASSLVTDIKAFF
>TRBJ2-5|TRBV5-1|-|TRBD1
TGCGCCAGCAGCTTACAGGGGGCGCCCCAAGAGACCCAGTACTTC
CASSLQGAPQETQYF
>TRBJ2-2|TRBV5-5|-|-
TGTGCCAGCAGCTTTACGGCGAACACCGGGGAGCTGTTTTTT
CASSFTANTGELFF
>TRBJ2-3|TRBV29-1|-|-
TGCAGCGCCCCGGTACAGGACACAGATACGCAGTATTTT
CSAPVQDTDTQYF
>TRBJ2-1|TRBV18|-|-
TGTGCCAGCTCACCAAAACGGGGAACCTATGAGCAGTTCTTC
CASSPKRGTYEQFF
>TRBJ2-3|TRBV24-1|-|-
TGTGCCACCAGCGACAGAATCACAGATACGCAGTATTTT
CATSDRITDTQYF
>TRBJ1-1|TRBV18|once|-
TGTGCCAGCTCCACAGGGCGACCGAACACTGAAGCTTTCTTT
CASSTGRPNTEAFF
>TRBJ2-1|TRBV5-6|-|-
TGTGCCAGCACTCAGACGGCGGTGGCCTACAATGAGCAGTTCTTC
CASTQTAVAYNEQFF
>TRBJ1-1|TRBV10-3|-|TRBD1
TGTGCCAGCAGACAGGGAGACACTGAAGCTTTCTTT
CASRQGDTEAFF
>TRBJ1-6|TRBV6-4|-|-
TGTGCCAGCAGTGACAGTGGGCGTTCACCCCTCCACTTT
CASSDSGRSPLHF
>TRBJ1-1|TRBV28|-|TRBD1
TGTGCCAGCAGTACGGACAGGTTTTACACTGAAGCTTTCTTT
CASSTDRFYTEAFF
>TRBJ1-1|TRBV28|once|-
TGTGCCAGCAGCCATCCGGGGACTGAAGCTTTCTTT
CASSHPGTEAFF
>TRBJ2-7|TRBV30|-|TRBD1
TGTGCCGCCAAGGGGGCAGGGGGCGCGGAGCAGTACTTC
CAAKGAGGAEQYF
>TRBJ2-5|TRBV11-2|-|-
TGTGCCAGCAGCTCCTACTCGACAGACAGACAAGAGACCCAGTACTTC
CASSSYSTDRQETQYF
>TRBJ2-7|TRBV5-6|-|-
TGTGCCAGCAGCTTGGGGGGGCCCTACGAGCAGTACTTC
CASSLGGPYEQYF
>TRBJ2-1|TRBV2|-|-
TGTGCCAGCCTATCGGGTTTGGCGTCCTACAATGAGCAGTTCTTC
CASLSGLASYNEQFF
>TRBJ2-1|TRBV19|-|TRBD1
TGTGCCAGTAGTGCCCGGACAGGAGGAACCTACAATGAGCAGTTCTTC
CASSARTGGTYNEQFF
>TRBJ1-2|TRBV5-1|-|TRBD1
TGCGCCAGCAGCCAGGACAGGGATTATGGCTACACCTTC
CASSQDRDYGYTF
>TRBJ1-6|TRBV3-1/TRBV3-2|medium-sized|TRBD1
TGTGCCAGCTCGCCTTTTGCGACAGGGCCTTCACCCCTCCACTTT
CASSPFATGPSPLHF
>TRBJ2-1|TRBV19|-|-
TGTGCCAGTGGGCGACTTCGTCCCGGGGGTCGTGAGCAGTTCTTC
CASGRLRPGGREQFF
>TRBJ2-1|TRBV10-3|-|TRBD1
TGTGCCATCAGTGACCAGGACAGGGTAGGGAATGAGCAGTTCTTC
CAISDQDRVGNEQFF
>TRBJ1-3|TRBV2|-|-
TGTGCCAGCACCCGTGACAGGACTAACACCATATATTTT
CASTRDRTNTIYF
>TRBJ2-2|TRBV5-6|once|TRBD2
TGTGCCAGCAGCCTGGTGGCGGGAGCGAACACCGGGGAGCTGTTTTTT
CASSLVAGANTGELFF
>TRBJ1-1|TRBV25-1|-|TRBD1
TGTGCCAGCAGCGTCCGACAGGGGGGAGCGGCTGAAGCTTTCTTT
CASSVRQGGAAEAFF
>TRBJ2-5|TRBV5-1|-|TRBD2
TGCGCCAGCACCGAACCGGGAGGAAAAGAGACCCAGTACTTC
CASTEPGGKETQYF
>TRBJ2-5|TRBV7-9|-|-
TGTGCCAGCAGCCGACAGGAGCAAGAGACCCAGTACTTC
CASSRQEQETQYF
>TRBJ2-3|TRBV3-1/TRBV3-2|-|TRBD2
TGTGCCAGCAGCCAAGACGTTAGCGGGGGCACAGATACGCAGTATTTT
CASSQDVSGGTDTQYF
>TRBJ1-4|TRBV6-6|-|-
TGTGCCAGCAGTTACCGGGACGGAGGGGCTAATGAAAAACTGTTTTTT
CASSYRDGGANEKLFF
>TRBJ2-5|TRBV4-1|-|TRBD2
TGCGCCAGCAGCCCAATTCTGGCGGGGGGTCAAGAGACCCAGTACTTC
CASSPILAGGQETQYF
>TRBJ2-5|TRBV7-6|-|TRBD2
TGTGCCAGCAGTCAAGGACTAGCGGAGGGAGAGACCCAGTACTTC
CASSQGLAEGETQYF
>TRBJ1-2|TRBV6-1|-|-
TGTGCCAGCAGTGAATTCGGGGATGGCTACACCTTC
CASSEFGDGYTF
>TRBJ2-1|TRBV9|once|TRBD2
TGTGCCAGCAGCGTAGCTGTAGCGGGGGGGGCACATGAGCAGTTCTTC
CASSVAVAGGAHEQFF
>TRBJ1-4|TRBV4-1|-|TRBD1
TGCGCCAGCAGCCCCCGGACAGGCATCGCAACTAATGAAAAACTGTTTTTT
CASSPRTGIATNEKLFF
>TRBJ1-6|TRBV14|-|-
TGTGCCAGCAGCCACACGACAGCGAATTCACCCCTCCACTTT
CASSHTTANSPLHF
>TRBJ1-3|TRBV10-3|few|-
TGTGCCATCCGGGATGGGATGGGTCAGGGGATCTCTGGAAACACCATATATTTT
CAIRDGMGQGISGNTIYF
>TRBJ2-1|TRBV9|-|-
TGTGCCAGCAGCGGACGCAGGTCTGATGGGTCAGGTGAGCAGTTCTTC
CASSGRRSDGSGEQFF
>TRBJ1-6|TRBV7-9|-|-
TGTGCCAGCAGCTTAGATCTTGGACAGTCCTATAATTCACCCCTCCACTTT
CASSLDLGQSYNSPLHF
>TRBJ1-4|TRBV9|-|-
TGTGCCAGCAGCCCTCATCCCGACAGTTCAACTAATGAAAAACTGTTTTTT
CASSPHPDSSTNEKLFF
>TRBJ1-6|TRBV5-1|-|TRBD1
TGCGCCAGCAGCCCGACAGGGAATGATTCACCCCTCCACTTT
CASSPTGNDSPLHF